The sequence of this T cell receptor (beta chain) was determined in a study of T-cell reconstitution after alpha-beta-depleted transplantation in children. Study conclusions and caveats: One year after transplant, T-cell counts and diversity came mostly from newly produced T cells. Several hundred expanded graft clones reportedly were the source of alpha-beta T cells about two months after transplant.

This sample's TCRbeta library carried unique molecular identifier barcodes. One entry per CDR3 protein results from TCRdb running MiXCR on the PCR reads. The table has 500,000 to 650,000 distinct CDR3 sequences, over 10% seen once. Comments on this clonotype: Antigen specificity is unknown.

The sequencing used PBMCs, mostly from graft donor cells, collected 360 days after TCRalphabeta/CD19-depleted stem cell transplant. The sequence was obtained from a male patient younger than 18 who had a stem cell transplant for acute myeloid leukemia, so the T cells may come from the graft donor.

The CDR3 sequence: CATTRLRTTGSGEQYF. DNA for the CDR3: TGTGCCACTACCAGATTGCGGACTACTGGATCGGGCGAGCAGTACTTC. The chain carries TRBV2 and TRBJ2-7; weak D call: TRBD2 (6 bases). Trimming removed 10 bases from V and 6 bases from J, with 28 bases in between. The CDR3 covers 16 residues. Germline assignment: CDR1 SNHLY and CDR2 FYNNEI.